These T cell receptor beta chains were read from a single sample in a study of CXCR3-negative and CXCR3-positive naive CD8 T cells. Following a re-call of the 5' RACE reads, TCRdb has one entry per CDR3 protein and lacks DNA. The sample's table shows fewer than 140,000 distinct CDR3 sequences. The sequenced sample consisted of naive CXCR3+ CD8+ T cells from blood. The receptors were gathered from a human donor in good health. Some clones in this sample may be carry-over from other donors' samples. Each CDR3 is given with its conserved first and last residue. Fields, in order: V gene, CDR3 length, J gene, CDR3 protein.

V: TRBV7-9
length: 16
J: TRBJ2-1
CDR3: CASSLAVAGGLDEQFF

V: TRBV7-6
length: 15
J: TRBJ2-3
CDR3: CASSPAVVAVDTQYF

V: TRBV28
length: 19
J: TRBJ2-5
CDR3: CASSYHQRLAGSVQETQYF

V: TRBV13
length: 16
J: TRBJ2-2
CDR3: CASSLSPGETAGELFF

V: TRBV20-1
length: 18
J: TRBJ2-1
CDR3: CSARVPLGRGKAYNEQFF

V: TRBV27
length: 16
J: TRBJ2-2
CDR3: CASSLSWGINTGELFF

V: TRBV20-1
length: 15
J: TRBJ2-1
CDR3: CSARDLRLAGVEQFF

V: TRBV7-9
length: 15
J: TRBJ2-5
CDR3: CASTSSDRGQETQYF

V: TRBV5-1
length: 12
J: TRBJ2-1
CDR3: CASSLRGGEQFF

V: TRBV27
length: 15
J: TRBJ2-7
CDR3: CASSLMGGSIYEQYF

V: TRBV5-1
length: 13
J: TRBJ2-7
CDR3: CASSLDSLYEQYF

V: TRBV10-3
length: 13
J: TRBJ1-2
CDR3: CAIWRATPEGYTF

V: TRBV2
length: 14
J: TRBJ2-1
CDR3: CASTPAGGLGEQFF

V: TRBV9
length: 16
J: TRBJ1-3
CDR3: CASSEGDRIPGNTIYF

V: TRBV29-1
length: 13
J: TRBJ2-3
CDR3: CSATGEGADTQYF

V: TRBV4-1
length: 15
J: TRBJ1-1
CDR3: CASSQVLTGGIEAFF

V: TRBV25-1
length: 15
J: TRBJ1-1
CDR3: CASSESGVMNTEAFF

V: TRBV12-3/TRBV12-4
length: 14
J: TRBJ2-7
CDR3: CASSFSGQYVEQYF

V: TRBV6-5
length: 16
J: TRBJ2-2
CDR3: CASKPRVAPNTGELFF

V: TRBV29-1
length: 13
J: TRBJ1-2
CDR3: CSVEGGTGDGYTF

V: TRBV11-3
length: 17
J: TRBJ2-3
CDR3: CASSIRTSGFGTDTQYF

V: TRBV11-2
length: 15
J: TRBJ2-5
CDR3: CASSTPDSPGETQYF

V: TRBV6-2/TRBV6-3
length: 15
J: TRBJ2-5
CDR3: CASSYSTGTLETQYF

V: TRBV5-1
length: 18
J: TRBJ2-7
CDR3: CASSRLAFGGDSLDEQYF

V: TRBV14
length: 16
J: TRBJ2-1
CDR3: CASSQGLAKADNEQFF

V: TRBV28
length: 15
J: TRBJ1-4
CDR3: CASSSLREEIEKLFF

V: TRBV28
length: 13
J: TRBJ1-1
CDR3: CASSITGAAEAFF

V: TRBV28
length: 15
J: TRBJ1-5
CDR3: CASSPLEGDNQPQHF

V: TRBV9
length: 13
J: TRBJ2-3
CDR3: CASSVADTDTQYF